The 22 T cell receptor beta chains below were found in one sample sequenced in a study of blood T cell repertoires in COVID-19. Measured with immunoSEQ multiplex PCR; TCRdb has only the in-frame clones, and not every one. The sample holds about 440,000 clones; roughly 91% are singletons and the top ten take 0.6%. Sequencing input: PBMCs or T cells enriched from blood (not recorded which). These receptors were taken from a man aged 18 to 29 who had recovered from COVID-19.

V usage is TRBV7-9 and J usage is TRBJ1-2, with D possibly being TRBD1 (5 bases). Deletions cut 5 bases from V and 6 bases from J, with 16 bases between. The CDR3 consists of 14 residues. Germline loops: CDR1 SEHNR, CDR2 FQNEAQ (reference sequence). As DNA, the CDR3 is TGTGCCAGCAGCCTACTGGCGGGGGAGAATGGCTACACCTTC. It specifies CASSLLAGENGYTF. Complete variable domain (other parts from reference TRBV7-9 and TRBJ1-2): DTGVSQNPRHKITKRGQNVTFRCDPISEHNRLYWYRQTLGQGPEFLTYFQNEAQLEKSRLLSDRFSAERPKGSFSTLEIQRTEQGDSAMYLCASSLLAGENGYTFGSGTRLTVV.

The chain has TRBV18 and TRBJ1-6, with D maybe TRBD1 (5 bases). Trimming cost V 0 bases and J 0 bases, with 9 bases left between them. The CDR3 has 17 amino acids. Germline V gene data show CDR1 as KGHSH and CDR2 as LQKENI. CDR3 in DNA: TGTGCCAGCTCACCACCCGGGGGGAGCTCCTATAATTCACCCCTCCACTTT. Translating gives CASSPPGGSSYNSPLHF.

This chain joins TRBV5-1 and TRBJ2-1, with 11 bases lining up with TRBD2. Germline CDR1 SGHRS, CDR2 YFSETQ. The V gene end was trimmed by 5 bases and the J gene end by 6 bases; junction bases not matched to a gene: 4. The CDR3 has 14 residues. The DNA for the CDR3 is TGCGCCAGCAGATCCGGGACTAGCGGCAATGAGCAGTTCTTC. This codes for CASRSGTSGNEQFF. The complete variable domain, with remaining parts taken from reference TRBV5-1 and TRBJ2-1, reads KAGVTQTPRYLIKTRGQQVTLSCSPISGHRSVSWYQQTPGQGLQFLFEYFSETQRNKGNFPGRFSGRQFSNSRSEMNVSTLELGDSALYLCASRSGTSGNEQFFGPGTRLTVL.

J is TRBJ1-1 and V is TRBV23-1; D is ambiguous. TRBV23-1 belongs to the ORF category, with a function that is uncertain. Trimming left V 2 bases short and J 5 bases short, with 12 bases between. This CDR3 has 14 residues. Written as DNA, the CDR3 is TGCGCCAGCAGTCAAGCCTCAAGGGAGACTGAAGCTTTCTTT. It specifies CASSQASRETEAFF.

The rearrangement joins TRBV9 to TRBJ2-7, with D unclear. Trimming took 0 bases from V and 9 from J, leaving 13 bases between them. Germline CDR1 SGDLS, CDR2 YYNGEE. The length of the CDR3 is 13 residues. CDR3 sequence (DNA): TGTGCCAGCAGCGTAGCTACCGCGGAGACGCAGTACTTC. Its translation is CASSVATAETQYF.

V and J are TRBV7-9 and TRBJ1-1; D remains ambiguous. Trimming took 6 bases from V and 5 from J, leaving 22 bases between them. CDR1 is SEHNR and CDR2 is FQNEAQ in the germline V gene (reference sequence). The CDR3 is 16 amino acids. The CDR3 protein is CASSSRLGPSGTEAFF. For the CDR3, the DNA is TGTGCCAGCAGTTCGAGGCTAGGGCCTTCGGGGACTGAAGCTTTCTTT.

The DNA for the CDR3 is TGCGCCAGCAGCTCCGAGGGCCCCAATGAGCAGTTCTTC. It encodes CASSSEGPNEQFF. The chain is built from TRBV5-1 and TRBJ2-1; perhaps TRBD2 as D (5 bases). The germline V gene encodes CDR1 SGHRS and CDR2 YFSETQ. V gave up 3 bases and J gave up 6 bases, with 10 bases separating them. The CDR3 extends over 13 amino acids.

This chain connects TRBV5-4 to TRBJ2-2; 8 bases match TRBD2. Germline CDR1 reads SGHNT; CDR2 reads YYREEE (reference sequence). This CDR3 has 16 residues. V lost 4 bases and J lost 4; bases outside the gene matches: 9. Here the CDR3 reads CASSPGGLAGTGELFF. CDR3 coding DNA: TGTGCCAGCAGCCCAGGTGGGCTAGCGGGCACCGGGGAGCTGTTTTTT.

The genes are TRBV18 and TRBJ1-5, with 9 nucleotides matching TRBD1. The length of the CDR3 is 18 residues. V lost 0 bases, J lost 6 bases, and 12 bases stayed unmatched. The germline V gene encodes CDR1 KGHSH and CDR2 LQKENI. Here the CDR3 reads CASSPPTMPGQGSQPQHF. The DNA for the CDR3 is TGTGCCAGCTCACCACCAACCATGCCCGGACAGGGGAGTCAGCCCCAGCATTTT. Looking up the rest from reference TRBV18 and TRBJ1-5 gives the full variable domain: NAGVMQNPRHLVRRRGQEARLRCSPMKGHSHVYWYRQLPEEGLKFMVYLQKENIIDESGMPKERFSAEFPKEGPSILRIQQVVRGDSAAYFCASSPPTMPGQGSQPQHFGDGTRLSIL.

This chain uses TRBV7-8 with TRBJ2-3; 7 nucleotides line up with TRBD1. Unmatched junction bases numbered 6, after V lost 2 bases and J lost 4 bases. This CDR3 is 15 amino acids long. Per the germline V gene, CDR1 is SGHVS and CDR2 is FQNEAQ. CDR3 DNA sequence: TGTGCCAGCAGCTTAAGAAGGGGGCCGTCAGATACGCAGTATTTT. Protein: CASSLRRGPSDTQYF.

This chain joins TRBV27 and TRBJ1-3, with a possible D match to TRBD1 (5 bases). Looked up from germline, CDR1 is MNHEY and CDR2 is SMNVEV (reference sequence). Trimming left V 4 bases short and J 3 bases short, with 16 bases between. The CDR3 has 16 amino acids. CDR3 region: CASSSRAPEGGNTIYF. As DNA, the CDR3 is TGTGCCAGCAGTTCCAGGGCTCCAGAAGGTGGAAACACCATATATTTT.

V usage is TRBV11-2 and J usage is TRBJ2-5, with 11 bases identical to TRBD2. V dropped 5 bases and J dropped 4; count of bases not matched to a gene: 15. Per the germline V gene, CDR1 is SGHAT and CDR2 is FQNNGV. CDR3 length equals 18 residues. The CDR3 nucleotides read TGTGCCAGCAGCGAAGACTACCGACTAGCGGGGTGGGGAGAGACCCAGTACTTC. Protein product: CASSEDYRLAGWGETQYF. The whole variable domain, remainder taken from reference TRBV11-2 and TRBJ2-5, is EAGVAQSPRYKIIEKRQSVAFWCNPISGHATLYWYQQILGQGPKLLIQFQNNGVVDDSQLPKDRFSAERLKGVDSTLKIQPAKLEDSAVYLCASSEDYRLAGWGETQYFGPGTRLLVL.

This chain joins TRBV28 and TRBJ2-3, with a weak D call TRBD1 (7 bases). The CDR3 totals 16 residues. Deletions cut 5 bases from V and 5 bases from J, with 20 bases between. Germline CDR1 reads MDHEN; CDR2 reads SYDVKM. In DNA, the CDR3 is TGTGCCAGCAGTGCTCTGGGGGGACAGCCCGGAGATACGCAGTATTTT. Its protein product is CASSALGGQPGDTQYF. Full variable domain (rest looked up from reference TRBV28 and TRBJ2-3): DVKVTQSSRYLVKRTGEKVFLECVQDMDHENMFWYRQDPGLGLRLIYFSYDVKMKEKGDIPEGYSVSREKKERFSLILESASTNQTSMYLCASSALGGQPGDTQYFGPGTRLTVL.

This sequence joins TRBV9 and TRBJ1-5; unclear D gene. With 0 bases removed from V and 0 bases from J, the gap between germline ends came to 4 bases. CDR1 SGDLS and CDR2 YYNGEE come from the germline V gene. The CDR3 loop spans 14 amino acids. DNA for the CDR3: TGTGCCAGCAGCGTAGATTATAGCAATCAGCCCCAGCATTTT. It encodes CASSVDYSNQPQHF.

The J gene is TRBJ2-3, the V gene TRBV19, with TRBD2 identical over 13 bases. From germline, CDR1 is LNHDA and CDR2 SQIVND (reference sequence). The V segment lost 9 bases and the J segment 4 bases; nucleotides outside the gene matches: 4. There are 14 residues in the CDR3. The CDR3 loop reads CASGLAGVPDTQYF. The CDR3 DNA sequence: TGTGCCAGCGGACTAGCGGGAGTCCCAGATACGCAGTATTTT.

This chain uses TRBV5-5 with TRBJ1-5; D is unresolved. The V end was cut by 0 bases, the J end by 1 base, with 5 bases between. CDR3 length: 14 amino acids. From germline, CDR1 is SGHKS and CDR2 YYEKEE (reference sequence). The CDR3 spells CASSLGHSNQPQHF. The CDR3 DNA reads as TGTGCCAGCAGCTTGGGGCACAGCAATCAGCCCCAGCATTTT.

V and J are TRBV2 and TRBJ1-2; D is unresolved. Germline CDR1 reads SNHLY; CDR2 reads FYNNEI. V lost 8 bases, J lost 5 bases, and 15 bases lay in between. CDR3 size: 13 residues. CDR3 bases: TGTGCCAGCGGACTAACGGAGGATTATGGCTACACCTTC. It encodes CASGLTEDYGYTF.

The chain uses TRBV2 and TRBJ1-1; 7 nucleotides align to TRBD1. This CDR3 comprises 14 residues. Germline CDR1 and CDR2: SNHLY and FYNNEI. The ends lost 3 bases at V and 8 bases at J; junction bases unmatched: 9. In DNA form, the CDR3 reads TGTGCCAGCAGTGAGGTCCGGCAGGGGGGCGAAGCTTTCTTT. Amino acid sequence: CASSEVRQGGEAFF.

The chain joins TRBV19 to TRBJ1-2; TRBD1 agrees at 8 bases. Germline trimming cut 5 bases from V and 6 bases from J; bases unmatched to any gene: 8. The CDR3 extends over 14 amino acids. Germline V gives CDR1 LNHDA, CDR2 SQIVND (reference sequence). Here the CDR3 reads CASSPRTGRHGYTF. CDR3 bases: TGTGCCAGTAGTCCACGGACAGGGAGGCATGGCTACACCTTC. The whole variable domain, remainder taken from reference TRBV19 and TRBJ1-2, is DGGITQSPKYLFRKEGQNVTLSCEQNLNHDAMYWYRQDPGQGLRLIYYSQIVNDFQKGDIAEGYSVSREKKESFPLTVTSAQKNPTAFYLCASSPRTGRHGYTFGSGTRLTVV.

This clone was picked up one time. Within the sample, other DNA sequences also encode this same CDR3. V is TRBV28 and J is TRBJ1-5; D might be TRBD1 (6 bases). Trimming took off 3 bases at V and 3 bases at J, with 12 bases between the two ends. CDR1 is MDHEN and CDR2 is SYDVKM in the germline V gene. The length of the CDR3 is 15 residues. In DNA, the CDR3 is TGTGCCAGCAGTTTTGGCCAGGGGAACAATCAGCCCCAGCATTTT. Amino acid sequence: CASSFGQGNNQPQHF.

V and J are TRBV9 and TRBJ2-7, with 9 bases lining up with TRBD2. The trim removed 4 bases at V and 5 bases at J, leaving 7 bases unmatched. Germline V gene sequence: CDR1 SGDLS, CDR2 YYNGEE. The CDR3 length is 14 residues. For the CDR3, the DNA is TGTGCCAGCAGCTTCAGCGGGAGGAAAAACGAGCAGTACTTC. Protein: CASSFSGRKNEQYF.

The gene calls are TRBV2 and TRBJ2-5, with D perhaps matching TRBD2 (6 bases). CDR1 SNHLY and CDR2 FYNNEI come from the germline V gene. The CDR3 has 13 amino acids. V lost 8 bases, J lost 5 bases, and 15 bases lay in between. The CDR3 DNA reads TGTGCCAGCGCCTGGGGGGATCAGGAGACCCAGTACTTC. Its protein is CASAWGDQETQYF.